This record looks at one TCR beta chain sequence and its context. This sample is drawn from a study of T-cell reconstitution after alpha-beta-depleted transplantation in children. Trimming at V came to 4 bases and at J to 4 bases, leaving 16 bases not matched to a gene. The CDR3 sequence is 19 residues long. Germline V gene lookup returns CDR1 SGHVS and CDR2 FQNEAQ. For TCRbeta, the library was prepared with unique molecular identifiers. TCRdb reprocessed the PCR reads with MiXCR, giving one entry per CDR3 protein. The table records some 500,000 distinct CDR3 sequences, less than 35% of them present only once.

This rearrangement joins TRBV7-8 to TRBJ1-2, with 12 bases that match TRBD1. Specimen: PBMCs from the stem cell graft donor, collected from the stem cell graft. This TCR was recovered from a human donor who donated a stem cell graft to a child with aplastic anemia. CDR3 coding DNA: TGTGCCAGCAGCTCAAGAACGGGACAGGGGGCGAGTAGTGTCTATGGCTACACCTTC. Its protein product is CASSSRTGQGASSVYGYTF.